Here is one TCR beta chain with its context. Its specificity is not known. The entirety of the isolated RNA underwent reverse transcription, so expressed TCRB transcripts were sequenced. Method: immunoSEQ multiplex PCR; TCRdb's copy keeps in-frame clones and lacks some. The data show just over 450,000 clones, with roughly 31% seen just once and roughly 0.06% held by the top ten. This entry is derived from a study of beta chain features in type 1 diabetes. Germline loops: CDR1 GTSNPN, CDR2 SVGIG (reference sequence). The CDR3 is 13 amino acids. The J segment lost 1 base and the V segment lost 6 bases, leaving 5 bases of the junction unmatched. Broader study findings: Reads derived from cDNA could over-represent cells showing high TCR expression. PCR might preferentially amplify shorter templates, equally in patients and controls. For patients, the naive, central memory and Treg TCRB repertoires appeared more alike than for healthy donors.

Sequences were obtained from naive CD4+ T cells from blood. The V call is TRBV30, the J call TRBJ1-1; the match to TRBD1 covers 7 bases. This receptor was taken from a man aged 18-30 years in good health. The CDR3 protein is CACRGGENTEAFF. The CDR3 DNA sequence: TGTGCCTGCCGAGGGGGCGAGAACACTGAAGCTTTCTTT.